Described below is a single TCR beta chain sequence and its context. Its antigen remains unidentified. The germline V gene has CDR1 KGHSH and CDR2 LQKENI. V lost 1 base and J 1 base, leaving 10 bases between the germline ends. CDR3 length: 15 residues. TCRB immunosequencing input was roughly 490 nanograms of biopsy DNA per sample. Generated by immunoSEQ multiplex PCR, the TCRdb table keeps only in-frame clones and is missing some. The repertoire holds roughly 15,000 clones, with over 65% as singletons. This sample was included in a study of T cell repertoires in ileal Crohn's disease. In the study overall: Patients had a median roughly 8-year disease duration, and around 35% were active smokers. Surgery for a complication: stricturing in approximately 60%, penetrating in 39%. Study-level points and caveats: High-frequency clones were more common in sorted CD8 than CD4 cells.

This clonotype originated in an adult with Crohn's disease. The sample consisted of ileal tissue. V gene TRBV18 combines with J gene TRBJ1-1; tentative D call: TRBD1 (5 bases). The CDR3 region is CASSPRPRENTEAFF. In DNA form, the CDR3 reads TGTGCCAGCTCACCACGACCCAGGGAGAACACTGAAGCTTTCTTT.